The T cell receptor (beta chain) under discussion was sequenced for a study of T cells in Graves' hyperthyroidism and ophthalmopathy. There are 15 residues in the CDR3. The V and J ends lost 6 bases and 4 bases respectively, with 18 bases between them. CDR1 is DFQATT, CDR2 SNEGSKA, per germline (reference sequence). TCR beta CDR3 regions were amplified from RNA transcripts. The HTBI primer set was used in a first-round RT-PCR of the TCR CDR3. A single record per CDR3 protein comes from TCRdb applying MiXCR to the multiplex PCR reads. The sample lists 550,000 to 600,000 distinct CDR3 sequences, roughly 50% occurring once.

The sample taken for sequencing was peripheral blood or thyroid tissue (not recorded which). This chain links TRBV20-1 with TRBJ2-2, with D perhaps matching TRBD2 (7 bases). The TCR sequence derives from an adult woman with Graves' disease, either hyperthyroidism or ophthalmopathy (not recorded which). CDR3 nucleotide sequence: TGCAGTGCACCGGTTAGGGGAGGGGGCACCGGGGAGCTGTTTTTT. It specifies CSAPVRGGGTGELFF.